This T cell receptor beta chain was sequenced for a study of T cell changes during pregnancy in multiple sclerosis. The CDR3 extends over 16 amino acids. Losses at the gene ends were 3 bases for V and 3 bases for J; bases not matched to a gene: 8. The germline CDR1 and CDR2 sequences are SNHLY and FYNNEI. The assay was immunoSEQ multiplex PCR, and TCRdb's table has in-frame clones only and misses some. The sample shows fewer than 50,000 clones, 90% of them seen only once. The clonotype originates from a female donor with multiple sclerosis, enrolled in a pregnancy study. The chain carries TRBV2 and TRBJ2-1, with TRBD1 identical over 7 bases. The specimen was CD8+ T cells from peripheral blood mononuclear cells, collected in the first trimester of pregnancy. The CDR3 DNA sequence: TGTGCCAGCAGTGAGGGAACAGGGGCTTACTACAATGAGCAGTTCTTC. This sequence encodes CASSEGTGAYYNEQFF.